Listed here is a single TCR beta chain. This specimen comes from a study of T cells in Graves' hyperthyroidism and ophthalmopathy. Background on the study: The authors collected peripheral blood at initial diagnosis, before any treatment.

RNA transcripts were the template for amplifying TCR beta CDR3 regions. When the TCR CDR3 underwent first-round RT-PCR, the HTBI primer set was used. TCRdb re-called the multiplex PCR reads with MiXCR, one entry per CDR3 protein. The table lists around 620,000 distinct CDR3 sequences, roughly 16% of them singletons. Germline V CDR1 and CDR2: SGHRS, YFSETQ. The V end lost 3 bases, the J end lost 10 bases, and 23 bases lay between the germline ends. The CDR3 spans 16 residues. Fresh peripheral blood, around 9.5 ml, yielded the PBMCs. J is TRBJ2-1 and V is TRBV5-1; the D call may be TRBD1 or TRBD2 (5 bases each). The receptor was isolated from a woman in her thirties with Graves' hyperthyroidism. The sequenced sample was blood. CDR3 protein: CASSSTGEPWDREQFF. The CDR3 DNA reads TGCGCCAGCAGCTCAACAGGAGAACCCTGGGACCGGGAGCAGTTCTTC.